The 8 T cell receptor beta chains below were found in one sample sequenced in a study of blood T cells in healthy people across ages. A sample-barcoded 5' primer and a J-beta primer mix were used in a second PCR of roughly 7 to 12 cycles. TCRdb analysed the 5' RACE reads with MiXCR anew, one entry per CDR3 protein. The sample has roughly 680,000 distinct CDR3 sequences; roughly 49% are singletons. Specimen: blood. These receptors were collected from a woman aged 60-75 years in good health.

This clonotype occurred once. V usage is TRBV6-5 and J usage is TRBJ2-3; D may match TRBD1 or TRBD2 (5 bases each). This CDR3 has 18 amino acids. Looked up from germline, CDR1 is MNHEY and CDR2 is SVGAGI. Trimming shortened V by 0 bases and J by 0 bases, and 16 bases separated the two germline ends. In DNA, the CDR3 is TGTGCCAGCAGTTACTCTTCCGGGGCAGGAACTAGCACAGATACGCAGTATTTT. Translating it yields CASSYSSGAGTSTDTQYF.

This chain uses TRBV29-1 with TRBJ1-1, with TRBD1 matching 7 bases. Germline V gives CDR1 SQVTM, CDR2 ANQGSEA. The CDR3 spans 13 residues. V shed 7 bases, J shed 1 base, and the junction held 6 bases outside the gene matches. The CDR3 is CSGVRGGNTEAFF. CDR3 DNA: TGCAGCGGGGTCAGGGGGGGGAACACTGAAGCTTTCTTT.

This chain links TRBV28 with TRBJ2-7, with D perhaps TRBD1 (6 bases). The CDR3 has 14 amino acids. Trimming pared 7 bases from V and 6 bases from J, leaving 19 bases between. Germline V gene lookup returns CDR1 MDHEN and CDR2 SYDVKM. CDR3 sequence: CASTPVAVDSEQYF. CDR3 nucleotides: TGTGCCAGCACCCCGGTTGCGGTGGACAGCGAGCAGTACTTC. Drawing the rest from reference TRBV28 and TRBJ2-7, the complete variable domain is DVKVTQSSRYLVKRTGEKVFLECVQDMDHENMFWYRQDPGLGLRLIYFSYDVKMKEKGDIPEGYSVSREKKERFSLILESASTNQTSMYLCASTPVAVDSEQYFGPGTRLTVT.

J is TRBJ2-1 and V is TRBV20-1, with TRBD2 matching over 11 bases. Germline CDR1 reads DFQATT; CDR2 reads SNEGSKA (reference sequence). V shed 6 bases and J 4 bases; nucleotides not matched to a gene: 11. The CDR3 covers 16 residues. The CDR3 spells CSARTSGSGTYNEQFF. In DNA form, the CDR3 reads TGCAGTGCGCGGACTAGCGGGTCCGGGACGTACAATGAGCAGTTCTTC.

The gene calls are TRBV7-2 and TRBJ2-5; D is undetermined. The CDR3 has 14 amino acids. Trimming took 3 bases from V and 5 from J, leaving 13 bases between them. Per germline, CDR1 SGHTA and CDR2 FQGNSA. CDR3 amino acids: CASSFGALRETQYF. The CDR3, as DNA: TGTGCCAGCAGCTTCGGCGCTCTAAGGGAGACCCAGTACTTC.

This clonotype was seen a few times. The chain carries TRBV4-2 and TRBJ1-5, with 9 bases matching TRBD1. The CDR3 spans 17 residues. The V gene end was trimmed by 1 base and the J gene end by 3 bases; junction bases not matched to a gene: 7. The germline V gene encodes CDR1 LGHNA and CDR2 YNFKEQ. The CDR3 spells CASSQGEDRGYNQPQHF. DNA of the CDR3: TGTGCCAGCAGCCAAGGGGAAGACAGGGGGTACAATCAGCCCCAGCATTTT.

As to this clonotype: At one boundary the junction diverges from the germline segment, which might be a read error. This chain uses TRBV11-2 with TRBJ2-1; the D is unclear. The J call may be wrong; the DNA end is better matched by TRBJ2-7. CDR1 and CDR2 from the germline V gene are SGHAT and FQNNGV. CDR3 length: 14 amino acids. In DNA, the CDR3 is TGTGTCAGCAGCTTAGGCAGGAGCGTCTACGAGCAGTACTTC. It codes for CVSSLGRSVYEQYF.

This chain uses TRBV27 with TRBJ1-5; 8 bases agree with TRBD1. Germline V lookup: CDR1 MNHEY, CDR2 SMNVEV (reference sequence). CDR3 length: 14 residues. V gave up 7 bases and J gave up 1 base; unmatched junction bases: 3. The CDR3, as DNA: TGTGCCAGCATTGGACAGGGAAGCAATCAGCCCCAGCATTTT. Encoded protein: CASIGQGSNQPQHF.